This is a list of T cell receptor beta chains from one sample in a study of T-cell memory formation after mild COVID-19. MiXCR, applied by TCRdb to the 5' RACE reads, yields one record per CDR3 protein. The sample includes fewer than 200,000 distinct CDR3 sequences, about 21% of them seen just once. Specimen: PBMCs or a T cell subset sorted from them (not recorded which). The receptors were gathered from an adult woman who had mild COVID-19 (a few samples of this study predate the infection). Cell type and time point are not known. Each CDR3 is given with its conserved first and last residue. Each record gives: V gene, CDR3 protein.

>TRBV19
CASSWGGYDEQFF
>TRBV4-3
CASSTDRDWVNTEAFF
>TRBV7-9
CASSFPWTGKTEAFF
>TRBV5-1
CASTFSRQGVAGELFF
>TRBV15
CATSRTTVVEQYF
>TRBV12-3/TRBV12-4
CAVGYGYTF
>TRBV6-5
CASSFGQGNEQYF
>TRBV7-6
CASSSSSGRKQETQYF
>TRBV24-1
CATSDGGWSSGYTF
>TRBV4-3
CASSQDQIGGSTDTQYF
>TRBV4-1
CASSQERGAGEAFF
>TRBV9
CASSPPTGPNTEAFF
>TRBV4-1
CASSPRGSMNTEAFF
>TRBV7-9
CASTTSYGSWGYEQYF
>TRBV6-2/TRBV6-3
CASSYPNYDRRAEAFF
>TRBV4-3
CASSQEQGSYNEQFF
>TRBV7-9
CASTSEGWHEQFF
>TRBV12-3/TRBV12-4
CASSAGTSELNEQFF
>TRBV7-9
CASSLDGGRETQYF
>TRBV5-1
CDSSAGTGGTDTQYF
>TRBV15
CATSSGQGGGEQFF
>TRBV3-1
CASSQGAGAGEQYF
>TRBV5-1
CASSLEVIGQGAREQFF
>TRBV5-1
CASSLTYTNEQFF
>TRBV4-2
CASSQEASGSLISYNEQFF
>TRBV4-1
CASSQEIGTPPYEQYF
>TRBV6-2/TRBV6-3
CASSYPSGVPLYF
>TRBV25-1
CASSDSRGEQYF
>TRBV29-1
CSVEEGRGQETQYF
>TRBV9
CASSAQLDSARSFNYGYTF
>TRBV20-1
CSATGPGQVPYEQYF
>TRBV20-1
CSARDYQRGMNEQFF
>TRBV12-3/TRBV12-4
CASSLFGNTGELFF
>TRBV7-8
CASSLLTATYMNTEAFF
>TRBV7-9
CASSLSWDREYEQYF
>TRBV20-1
CSASGTSGYTGELFF
>TRBV3-1
CASSQETSGSDEQFF
>TRBV9
CASSSPRQGTNTEAFF
>TRBV27
CASSLGTHFNEQFF
>TRBV10-3
CAISESDLAYTDTQYF
>TRBV10-3
CATKSGTHTDTQYF
>TRBV9
CASSVGPLRGSYNEQFF
>TRBV30
CAWSVSGVEQYF
>TRBV7-8
CASSFPGQGAYNEQFF
>TRBV25-1
CASSDWTGSYNEQFF
>TRBV27
CASSLGDLLGQFF
>TRBV19
CASSMWQGGNTEAFF
>TRBV27
CASSFGSGGYYEQYF
>TRBV24-1
CATSDQASGGDTQYF
>TRBV7-9
CASSLGQFEAFF
>TRBV7-8
CASSLGKLAGAGYEQYF
>TRBV20-1
CSAGTQGAYTEAFF
>TRBV29-1
CSVGTGGSGELFF
>TRBV24-1
CATSEPGNTEAFF
>TRBV14
CASSSGGRLGDIQYF